This T cell receptor beta chain was profiled in a study of blood T cell repertoires in COVID-19. Study in general: Whether acute or convalescent, the COVID-19 samples came from the United States, Italy and Spain. T cells, B-cell-depleted T cells, or PBMCs provided the cDNA or gDNA that served as material.

The J segment lost 5 bases and the V segment lost 7 bases, leaving 7 bases of the junction unmatched. This CDR3 contains 15 residues. Germline CDR1 reads SNHLY; CDR2 reads FYNNEI. How the authors handled the data: Counts of nucleated cells, estimated from reference gene primer amplification, were obtained. Data came from immunoSEQ multiplex PCR; TCRdb stores just in-frame clones and leaves some out. The D gene and trimming were derived from the DNA, and the V and J assignments and clone size from that table. Counted here are more than 150,000 clones, approximately 82% occurring once; the ten biggest clones make up roughly 9.8%.

V is TRBV2 and J is TRBJ1-4; 10 positions agree with TRBD1. Specimen: peripheral blood. The receptor was isolated from a woman between 45 and 60 years old with acute or convalescent COVID-19. CDR3 nucleotides: TGTGCCAGCACAGCGACAGGGGGCGAGAATGAAAAACTGTTTTTT. Protein: CASTATGGENEKLFF.